Following are 20 T cell receptor beta chains from one sample sequenced in a study of cytotoxic CD8 clonotypes in ibrutinib-treated CLL (dated by TCRdb to the early 2020s). The time point label, as the study defines it: roughly 25 months on ibrutinib. The library was generated by the immunoSEQ multiplex PCR assay. Drawn from immuneACCESS, this table holds only the in-frame rearrangements with V and J called that TCRdb kept. Clones are partly lost; checked studies trace under half to an unresolved V gene and leave the rest unexplained. The sample yields about 160,000 clones; approximately 84% were counted once. Of the sample, less than 6% falls within the top ten clones. The material sequenced was PBMCs, taken after 24 months of ibrutinib treatment. The receptor source for this set is a human donor with chronic lymphocytic leukemia.

The chain recombines TRBV5-4 with TRBJ1-4; D possibly corresponds to TRBD1 (5 bases). The germline gives CDR1 SGHNT, CDR2 YYREEE (reference sequence). V gave up 0 bases and J gave up 0 bases, with 9 bases separating them. CDR3 length equals 16 residues. CDR3 residues: CASSLGQTSTNEKLFF. The CDR3 coding sequence is TGTGCCAGCAGCTTGGGACAGACCTCAACTAATGAAAAACTGTTTTTT.

This chain links TRBV2 with TRBJ1-4; possible D gene TRBD1, 5 bases. Germline loops: CDR1 SNHLY, CDR2 FYNNEI. CDR3 length: 13 residues. The germline V and J ends were trimmed by 6 bases and 8 bases, with 13 bases remaining between them. This CDR3 reads CASSWGRTEKLFF. As DNA, the CDR3 is TGTGCCAGCAGCTGGGGACGGACAGAAAAACTGTTTTTT.

This chain links TRBV5-1 with TRBJ1-1; the D gene is possibly TRBD1 (6 bases). CDR1 and CDR2 from the germline V gene are SGHRS and YFSETQ. V shed 1 base and J shed 4 bases, with 11 bases lying between them. The CDR3 spans 14 residues. The CDR3 reads CASSLTGTGTEAFF. DNA for the CDR3: TGCGCCAGCAGCTTGACAGGGACGGGCACTGAAGCTTTCTTT.

The chain links TRBV7-6 to TRBJ2-1; no clear D. The germline V and J ends were trimmed by 5 bases and 7 bases, with 6 bases remaining between them. Germline assignment: CDR1 SGHVS and CDR2 FNYEAQ. The CDR3 covers 11 residues. The CDR3 sequence: CASSALNEQFF. The CDR3 bases are TGTGCCAGCAGCGCCCTTAATGAGCAGTTCTTC.

This sequence joins TRBV9 and TRBJ2-7; 7 bases map to TRBD2. This CDR3 region has 15 residues. CDR1 SGDLS and CDR2 YYNGEE come from the germline V gene. Losses at the gene ends were 2 bases for V and 2 bases for J; bases not matched to a gene: 7. The CDR3: CASSVGGDTTYEQYF. The CDR3 DNA sequence: TGTGCCAGCAGCGTTGGGGGGGATACTACCTACGAGCAGTACTTC.

This rearrangement joins TRBV28 to TRBJ2-4; D is perhaps TRBD1 or TRBD2 (7 bases each). Germline V CDR1 and CDR2: MDHEN, SYDVKM. Trimming removed 5 bases from V and 6 bases from J, with 14 bases in between. The CDR3 loop spans 14 amino acids. As DNA, the CDR3 is TGTGCCAGCAGTCGACAGGGCGGGGGAAACATTCAGTACTTC. Translated, it gives CASSRQGGGNIQYF.

The chain uses TRBV5-4 and TRBJ1-1; tentatively, D is TRBD1 (6 bases). V lost 4 bases and J lost 5, with 12 bases in between. The CDR3 covers 13 residues. CDR1 and CDR2 from the germline V gene are SGHNT and YYREEE (reference sequence). CDR3: CASSRITGTEAFF. CDR3 nucleotides: TGTGCCAGCAGCCGTATCACAGGGACTGAAGCTTTCTTT.

The count of this clone is one. The rearrangement links TRBV5-5 to TRBJ1-5; 11 nucleotides align to TRBD1. Looked up from germline, CDR1 is SGHKS and CDR2 is YYEKEE (reference sequence). Trimming removed 1 base from V and 0 bases from J; junction bases left unmatched: 6. This CDR3 region has 18 residues. DNA for the CDR3: TGTGCCAGCAGCTTGCCCGGGACAGGGGGTTATAGCAATCAGCCCCAGCATTTT. Amino acid sequence: CASSLPGTGGYSNQPQHF.

This clone was counted a single time. J is TRBJ1-2 and V is TRBV10-1; TRBD1 matches at 8 bases. Germline V gene lookup returns CDR1 WNHNN and CDR2 SYGVQD (reference sequence). The junction had 2 bases not matched to a gene; V was cut back by 3 bases and J by 8 bases. The CDR3 contains 12 residues. CDR3 coding DNA: TGCGCCAGCAGTGACAGGGGGCACGGCTACACCTTC. Protein: CASSDRGHGYTF.

The chain couples TRBV7-2 to TRBJ2-3; 14 bases align to TRBD2. V was clipped by 1 base and J by 1 base; unmatched bases: 7. The CDR3 is 19 amino acids. Per the germline V gene, CDR1 is SGHTA and CDR2 is FQGNSA. Here the CDR3 reads CASSLGGLAGDPRTDTQYF. The CDR3 bases are TGTGCCAGCAGCTTAGGGGGACTAGCGGGAGACCCCCGCACAGATACGCAGTATTTT.

The rearrangement uses TRBV6-5 and TRBJ2-6, with D unresolved. The germline V and J ends were trimmed by 5 bases and 0 bases, with 8 bases remaining between them. CDR3 size: 15 residues. The V gene's germline CDR1 is MNHEY and CDR2 SVGAGI. CDR3 DNA sequence: TGTGCCAGCAGTCTAGGTAGCTCTGGGGCCAACGTCCTGACTTTC. It encodes CASSLGSSGANVLTF.

This chain uses TRBV6-1 with TRBJ1-4; TRBD1 agrees at 9 bases. Germline V gene data show CDR1 as MNHNS and CDR2 as SASEGT. The junction had 13 bases not matched to a gene; V was cut back by 4 bases and J by 1 base. The CDR3 has 19 residues. The CDR3 loop is CASSGPQGAIIVTNEKLFF. In DNA form, the CDR3 reads TGTGCCAGCAGTGGACCACAGGGGGCGATTATAGTAACTAATGAAAAACTGTTTTTT.

This clone was counted only a few times. The V and J genes are TRBV27 and TRBJ1-5; 7 bases agree with TRBD1. The J segment lost 4 bases and the V segment lost 6 bases, leaving 6 bases of the junction unmatched. There are 14 residues in the CDR3. The germline V gene has CDR1 MNHEY and CDR2 SMNVEV (reference sequence). The chain's CDR3 is CASRRDSHNQPQHF. CDR3 DNA: TGTGCCAGCAGACGGGACAGCCATAATCAGCCCCAGCATTTT.

The chain links TRBV19 to TRBJ2-1, with D uncertain. Germline CDR1 and CDR2: LNHDA and SQIVND (reference sequence). The CDR3 runs to 10 residues. V was clipped by 8 bases and J by 9 bases, with 8 bases between them. The DNA for the CDR3 is TGTGCCAGTGCCGATCGTGAGCAGTTCTTC. Translation: CASADREQFF.

The J gene is TRBJ2-2, the V gene TRBV14; no firm D call. Germline CDR1 reads SGHDN; CDR2 reads FVKESK. V lost 0 bases and J lost 3, with 8 bases in between. This CDR3 region has 15 residues. The CDR3 DNA is TGTGCCAGCAGCCAAGAAGGGTACTACACCGGGGAGCTGTTTTTT. The encoded protein is CASSQEGYYTGELFF.

This chain joins TRBV7-2 and TRBJ2-1, with 9 bases matching TRBD2. CDR3 length: 13 amino acids. Looked up from germline, CDR1 is SGHTA and CDR2 is FQGNSA. Unmatched junction bases numbered 5, after V lost 6 bases and J lost 8 bases. CDR3 DNA: TGTGCCAGCAGTAAACGGACTAGCGATGAGCAGTTCTTC. Protein product: CASSKRTSDEQFF.

This CDR3 reads CASSLHSLNTEAFF. The CDR3, as DNA: TGTGCCAGCAGTTTACATTCCTTGAACACTGAAGCTTTCTTT. The chain combines TRBV27 with TRBJ1-1; D is uncertain. The V gene lost 2 bases and the J gene lost 0 bases, with 7 bases spanning the gap. Germline V gene lookup returns CDR1 MNHEY and CDR2 SMNVEV (reference sequence). The CDR3 spans 14 residues.

J is TRBJ2-1 and V is TRBV18; TRBD2 aligns across 10 bases. The germline V gene encodes CDR1 KGHSH and CDR2 LQKENI. V gave up 4 bases and J gave up 8 bases; unmatched junction bases: 8. The CDR3 consists of 15 residues. The CDR3 region is CASSQPGLAIDEQFF. As DNA, the CDR3 is TGTGCCAGCTCACAACCGGGACTAGCGATAGATGAGCAGTTCTTC. The full variable domain, its missing parts supplied by reference TRBV18 and TRBJ2-1, is NAGVMQNPRHLVRRRGQEARLRCSPMKGHSHVYWYRQLPEEGLKFMVYLQKENIIDESGMPKERFSAEFPKEGPSILRIQQVVRGDSAAYFCASSQPGLAIDEQFFGPGTRLTVL.

V usage is TRBV7-9 and J usage is TRBJ2-3; perhaps TRBD1 as D (6 bases). The CDR3 extends over 17 amino acids. The germline V gene encodes CDR1 SEHNR and CDR2 FQNEAQ (reference sequence). V was shortened by 5 bases and J by 2 bases, with 20 bases between the two germline ends. The DNA for the CDR3 is TGTGCCAGCAGCCCACGTAGGGGGAAAAGAAACACAGATACGCAGTATTTT. Translated: CASSPRRGKRNTDTQYF.

This clone was counted a single time. The DNA of the CDR3 is TGCGCCAGCAGCGTAGGGTCGCCTACCTACGAGCAGTACTTC. Amino acids: CASSVGSPTYEQYF. The rearrangement links TRBV5-1 to TRBJ2-7; D unresolved. Germline lookup yields CDR1 SGHRS and CDR2 YFSETQ. Trimming pared 4 bases from V and 2 bases from J, leaving 13 bases between. The CDR3 covers 14 residues.